The clone carrying this TCR beta chain was observed a few times. Its antigen is not known. This sample is drawn from a study of T-cell memory formation after mild COVID-19. Background on the study: The TCR clusters were mostly specific to one donor.

One entry per CDR3 protein results from TCRdb running MiXCR on the 5' RACE reads. The table lists roughly 620,000 distinct CDR3 sequences, roughly 17% of them singletons. Trimming removed 7 bases at V and 3 bases at J, with 7 bases between. There are 11 residues in the CDR3. The germline V gene has CDR1 MNHNY and CDR2 SVGAGI (reference sequence). General study results and limits: The appearance of some responding clones in pre-infection memory suggested that cross-reactive memory joined. Chiefly within CM and EM were the contracting CD4+ clones; CD8+ ones were within EMRA.

Material: PBMCs or a T cell subset sorted from them (not recorded which). The TCR sequence derives from an adult woman who had mild COVID-19 (a few samples of this study predate the infection). Cell type and time point are not known. The chain is built from TRBV6-6 and TRBJ2-7, with a weak D call TRBD2 (6 bases). The CDR3: CASTGGYEQYF. CDR3 in DNA: TGTGCCAGCACCGGGGGCTACGAGCAGTACTTC.